This T cell receptor (beta chain) stems from a study of T-cell reconstitution after alpha-beta-depleted transplantation in children. During its preparation, the TCRbeta library received unique molecular identifiers. TCRdb called the PCR reads again in MiXCR, with one record for every CDR3 protein. In the table there are about 290,000 distinct CDR3 sequences, 10% of which are singletons. Whole-study results and caveats: Expanded graft clones, several hundred of them, were reportedly the source of alpha-beta T cells about two months after transplant.

Trimming pared 6 bases from V and 5 bases from J, leaving 12 bases between. The CDR3 totals 13 residues. In germline, CDR1 is WSHSY, CDR2 SAAADI. This clonotype occurred many times. The antigen is undetermined. This TCR was recovered from a boy less than two years old with acute myeloid leukemia, due to receive a stem cell transplant. This chain uses TRBV10-2 with TRBJ2-3; D is ambiguous. The input for sequencing was PBMCs, taken before TCRalphabeta/CD19-depleted stem cell transplant. CDR3 nucleotide sequence: TGCGCCAGCAGGCGGCTGAGGCAAGATACGCAGTATTTT. It encodes CASRRLRQDTQYF.